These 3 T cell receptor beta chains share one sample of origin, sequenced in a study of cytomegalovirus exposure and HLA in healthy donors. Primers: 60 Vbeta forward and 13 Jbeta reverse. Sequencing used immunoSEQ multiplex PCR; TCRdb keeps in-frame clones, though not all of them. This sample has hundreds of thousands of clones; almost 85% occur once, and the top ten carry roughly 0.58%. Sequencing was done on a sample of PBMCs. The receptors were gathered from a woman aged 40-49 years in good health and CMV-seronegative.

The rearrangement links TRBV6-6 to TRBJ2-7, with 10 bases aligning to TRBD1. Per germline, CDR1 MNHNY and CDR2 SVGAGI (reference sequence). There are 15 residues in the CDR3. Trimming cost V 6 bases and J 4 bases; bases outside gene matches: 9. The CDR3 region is CASSKPGQGRYEQYF. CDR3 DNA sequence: TGTGCCAGCAGCAAACCGGGACAGGGGAGGTACGAGCAGTACTTC.

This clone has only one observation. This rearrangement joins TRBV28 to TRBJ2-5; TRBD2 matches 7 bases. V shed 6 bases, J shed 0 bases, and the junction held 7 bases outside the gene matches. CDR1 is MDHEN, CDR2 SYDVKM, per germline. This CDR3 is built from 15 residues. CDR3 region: CASSRAGTNQETQYF. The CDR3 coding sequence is TGTGCCAGCAGCCGAGCCGGGACTAACCAAGAGACCCAGTACTTC.

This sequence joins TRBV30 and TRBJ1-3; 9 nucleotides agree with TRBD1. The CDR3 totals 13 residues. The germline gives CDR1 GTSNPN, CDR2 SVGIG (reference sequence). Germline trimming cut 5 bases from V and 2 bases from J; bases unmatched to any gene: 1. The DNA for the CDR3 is TGTGCCTGGGGGACAGGGCCTGGAAACACCATATATTTT. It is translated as CAWGTGPGNTIYF.